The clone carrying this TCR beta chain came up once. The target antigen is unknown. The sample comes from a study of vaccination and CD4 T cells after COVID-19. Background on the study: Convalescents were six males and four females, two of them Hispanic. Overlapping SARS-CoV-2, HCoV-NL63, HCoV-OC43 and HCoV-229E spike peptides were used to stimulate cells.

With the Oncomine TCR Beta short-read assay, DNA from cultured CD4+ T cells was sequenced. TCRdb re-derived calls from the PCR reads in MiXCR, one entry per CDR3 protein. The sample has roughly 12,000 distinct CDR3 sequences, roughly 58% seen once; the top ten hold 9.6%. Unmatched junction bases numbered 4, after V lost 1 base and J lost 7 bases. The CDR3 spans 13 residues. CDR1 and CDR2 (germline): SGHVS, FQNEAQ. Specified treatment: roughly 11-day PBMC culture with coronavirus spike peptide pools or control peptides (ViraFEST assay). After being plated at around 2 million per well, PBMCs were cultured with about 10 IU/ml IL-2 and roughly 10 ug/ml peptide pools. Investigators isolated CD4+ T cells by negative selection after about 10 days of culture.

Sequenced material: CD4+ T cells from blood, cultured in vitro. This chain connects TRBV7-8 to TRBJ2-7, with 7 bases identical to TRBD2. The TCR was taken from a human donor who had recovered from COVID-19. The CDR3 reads CASSLDGGREQYF. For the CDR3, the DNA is TGTGCCAGCAGCTTAGACGGGGGGAGGGAGCAGTACTTC.